These 20 T cell receptor beta chains originate from one sample sequenced in a study of blood T cell dynamics during melanoma immunotherapy. Time point described: week 3, after first cycle of checkpoint inhibitor. Clones were read by immunoSEQ multiplex PCR, and TCRdb kept only the in-frame ones, dropping some. The table lists some 8,200 clones, around nine tenths of them singletons. This specimen was blood, taken from a patient treated with checkpoint blockade. The receptor set was obtained from a human donor with melanoma.

The chain's CDR3 is CASSITGGGNTIYF. CDR3 in DNA: TGCGCCAGCAGCATCACAGGGGGTGGAAACACCATATATTTT. J is TRBJ1-3 and V is TRBV5-1; 8 bases map to TRBD1. This CDR3 is built from 14 residues. The germline V gene encodes CDR1 SGHRS and CDR2 YFSETQ. Trimming cost V 4 bases and J 3 bases; bases outside gene matches: 3.

The chain's CDR3 is CASSEEGHSYEQYF. The CDR3 DNA sequence: TGCGCCAGCAGTGAGGAGGGACATTCCTACGAGCAGTACTTC. V gene TRBV10-1 combines with J gene TRBJ2-7; D might be TRBD1 (6 bases). Germline V gives CDR1 WNHNN, CDR2 SYGVQD (reference sequence). Between the trimmed V and J ends, which lost 2 bases and 1 base, there was a span of 9 bases. The CDR3 runs to 14 residues.

The V call is TRBV29-1, the J call TRBJ1-1; no reliable D call. CDR3 size: 11 residues. The V end lost 6 bases, the J end lost 6 bases, and 11 bases lay between the germline ends. The germline gives CDR1 SQVTM, CDR2 ANQGSEA. CDR3 amino acids: CSVRREAEAFF. The CDR3 DNA follows: TGCAGCGTACGAAGAGAAGCTGAAGCTTTCTTT. The full variable domain, in which reference TRBV29-1 and TRBJ1-1 provide the parts outside the CDR3, is SAVISQKPSRDICQRGTSLTIQCQVDSQVTMMFWYRQQPGQSLTLIATANQGSEATYESGFVIDKFPISRPNLTFSTLTVSNMSPEDSSIYLCSVRREAEAFFGQGTRLTVV.

This clone occurred once. The chain recombines TRBV5-1 with TRBJ2-1; 9 nucleotides line up with TRBD2. Looked up from germline, CDR1 is SGHRS and CDR2 is YFSETQ. Germline trimming cut 4 bases from V and 8 bases from J; bases unmatched to any gene: 16. The CDR3 loop spans 17 amino acids. The CDR3 coding sequence is TGCGCCAGCAGCCCTGGGACTAGCTCCGGGGGCAGGGATGAGCAGTTCTTC. Residues: CASSPGTSSGGRDEQFF.

The rearrangement uses TRBV19 and TRBJ1-6; no clear D. The V end was cut by 6 bases, the J end by 8 bases, with 11 bases between. The CDR3 covers 13 residues. Germline values: CDR1 LNHDA, CDR2 SQIVND (reference sequence). CDR3 protein: CASRPSEDSPLHF. For the CDR3, the DNA is TGTGCCAGTAGGCCCTCAGAGGATTCACCCCTCCACTTT. The variable domain in full, with the rest retrieved from reference TRBV19 and TRBJ1-6, is DGGITQSPKYLFRKEGQNVTLSCEQNLNHDAMYWYRQDPGQGLRLIYYSQIVNDFQKGDIAEGYSVSREKKESFPLTVTSAQKNPTAFYLCASRPSEDSPLHFGNGTRLTVT.

V is TRBV5-5 and J is TRBJ1-1; 8 bases fit TRBD1. The germline V gene encodes CDR1 SGHKS and CDR2 YYEKEE (reference sequence). There are 14 residues in the CDR3. The ends lost 4 bases at V and 5 bases at J; junction bases unmatched: 7. CDR3 protein: CASSSGQGFTEAFF. The CDR3 DNA reads as TGTGCCAGCAGCAGCGGACAGGGTTTTACTGAAGCTTTCTTT.

This clone has just one count. V and J are TRBV13 and TRBJ2-7; possibly TRBD1 for D (5 bases). Between the trimmed V and J ends, which lost 5 bases and 2 bases, there was a span of 10 bases. The CDR3 is 13 amino acids. Germline V lookup: CDR1 PRHDT, CDR2 FYEKMQ (reference sequence). In nucleotides, the CDR3 is TGTGCCAGCAGCCACAGGAGCCCCTACGAGCAGTACTTC. This encodes CASSHRSPYEQYF.

The chain combines TRBV7-9 with TRBJ2-7; possibly TRBD1 for D (6 bases). This CDR3 has 13 residues. V lost 8 bases to trimming and J lost 5 bases, with 16 bases between them. Germline V gene sequence: CDR1 SEHNR, CDR2 FQNEAQ (reference sequence). The CDR3, as DNA: TGTGCCAGCGTATTTACAGGGTCCCACGAGCAGTACTTC. Translating gives CASVFTGSHEQYF.

The rearrangement links TRBV30 to TRBJ1-2, with D maybe TRBD1 (6 bases). CDR1 and CDR2 (germline): GTSNPN, SVGIG (reference sequence). V lost 1 base and J 8 bases, leaving 17 bases between the germline ends. The CDR3 consists of 14 residues. The CDR3 is CAWSAFSTGRGYTF. CDR3 DNA: TGTGCCTGGAGTGCCTTTTCGACAGGCCGAGGCTACACCTTC. Full variable domain (missing parts from reference TRBV30 and TRBJ1-2): SQTIHQWPATLVQPVGSPLSLECTVEGTSNPNLYWYRQAAGRGLQLLFYSVGIGQISSEVPQNLSASRPQDRQFILSSKKLLLSDSGFYLCAWSAFSTGRGYTFGSGTRLTVV.

V is TRBV6-1 and J is TRBJ2-7; TRBD1 matches 7 bases. Germline CDR1 and CDR2: MNHNS and SASEGT. The CDR3 loop spans 11 amino acids. The trim removed 9 bases at V and 2 bases at J, leaving 1 base unmatched. The chain's CDR3 is CASTGAYEQYF. CDR3 coding DNA: TGTGCCAGTACAGGGGCCTACGAGCAGTACTTC.

This rearrangement joins TRBV2 to TRBJ2-1; 8 bases line up with TRBD2. V dropped 3 bases and J dropped 10; count of bases not matched to a gene: 8. Germline V gives CDR1 SNHLY, CDR2 FYNNEI. The CDR3 is 14 residues long. The CDR3 spells CASSETSARGEQFF. In DNA form, the CDR3 reads TGTGCCAGCAGTGAGACTAGCGCCCGGGGGGAGCAGTTCTTC.

The chain is built from TRBV28 and TRBJ1-5; D is perhaps TRBD1 (5 bases). The CDR3 sequence is 18 residues long. V dropped 3 bases and J dropped 2 bases, with 20 bases sitting between them. Per germline, CDR1 MDHEN and CDR2 SYDVKM. Here the CDR3 DNA reads TGTGCCAGCAGTTTCGGACACCCAGCAGCCCGTGGCAATCAGCCCCAGCATTTT. Translated, it gives CASSFGHPAARGNQPQHF.

The chain is built from TRBV30 and TRBJ2-1; maybe TRBD2 (6 bases). Germline CDR1 GTSNPN, CDR2 SVGIG (reference sequence). The CDR3 has 14 amino acids. Trimming took 3 bases from V and 2 from J, leaving 11 bases between them. The CDR3 DNA sequence: TGTGCCTGGAGCAGCCTAGCGCCCTACAATGAGCAGTTCTTC. Amino acid sequence: CAWSSLAPYNEQFF.

The chain carries TRBV19 and TRBJ2-7; D not resolved. The CDR3 spans 14 residues. Germline loops: CDR1 LNHDA, CDR2 SQIVND (reference sequence). With 1 base removed from V and 5 bases from J, the gap between germline ends came to 12 bases. The CDR3 loop reads CASSIGVPSDEQYF. The CDR3 DNA is TGTGCCAGTAGTATAGGGGTTCCGTCGGACGAGCAGTACTTC.

CDR3 loop: CASSPGGLSGNTIYF. DNA of the CDR3: TGTGCCAGCTCACCAGGGGGCCTCTCTGGAAACACCATATATTTT. This chain uses TRBV18 with TRBJ1-3; maybe TRBD1 (6 bases). The V and J ends lost 2 bases and 0 bases respectively, with 8 bases between them. The CDR3 sequence is 15 residues long. CDR1 and CDR2 (germline): KGHSH, LQKENI.

This chain links TRBV10-3 with TRBJ2-7; D unresolved. The CDR3 runs to 12 residues. V gave up 6 bases and J gave up 6 bases, with 12 bases separating them. The germline gives CDR1 ENHRY, CDR2 SYGVKD. This CDR3 is CAIRVGSSEQYF. The CDR3 DNA sequence: TGTGCCATCAGGGTGGGTTCATCCGAGCAGTACTTC.

The chain employs TRBV4-1 and TRBJ1-5; D is unresolved. V lost 1 base and J 3 bases, leaving 10 bases between the germline ends. The germline V gene encodes CDR1 MGHRA and CDR2 YSYEKL. The CDR3 contains 15 residues. The CDR3 coding sequence is TGCGCCAGCAGCCAAGTCGAGAGGGACAATCAGCCCCAGCATTTT. It yields the protein CASSQVERDNQPQHF.

The V and J genes are TRBV7-2 and TRBJ1-3; D is uncertain. Germline assignment: CDR1 SGHTA and CDR2 FQGNSA. The CDR3 has 15 amino acids. With 0 bases removed from V and 5 bases from J, the gap between germline ends came to 11 bases. The CDR3 coding sequence is TGTGCCAGCAGCTTAGCTCTTGGGGAGAGAAACACCATATATTTT. Its translation: CASSLALGERNTIYF.

CDR3 sequence (DNA): TGTGCCAGCAGCTTAGGTAGCGGGAGTTTTTACGAGCAGTACTTC. Its translation: CASSLGSGSFYEQYF. V and J are TRBV7-2 and TRBJ2-5, with 9 bases lining up with TRBD2. The J call may be mistaken, given a closer DNA end match to TRBJ2-7. CDR1 and CDR2 (germline): SGHTA, FQGNSA. The CDR3 runs 15 residues.

The genes are TRBV5-1 and TRBJ2-3; D is possibly TRBD1 (6 bases). Germline lookup yields CDR1 SGHRS and CDR2 YFSETQ. Between the trimmed V and J ends, which lost 5 bases and 1 base, there was a span of 14 bases. The CDR3 runs 15 residues. Here the CDR3 reads CASRLQGSGTDTQYF. The CDR3 nucleotides read TGCGCCAGCAGACTACAGGGAAGTGGCACAGATACGCAGTATTTT. Combining the CDR3 with reference TRBV5-1 and TRBJ2-3 gives the whole variable domain KAGVTQTPRYLIKTRGQQVTLSCSPISGHRSVSWYQQTPGQGLQFLFEYFSETQRNKGNFPGRFSGRQFSNSRSEMNVSTLELGDSALYLCASRLQGSGTDTQYFGPGTRLTVL.